This T cell receptor (beta chain) comes out of a study of blood T cell repertoires in COVID-19. Study details: The United States, Italy and Spain were the sources of the acute and convalescent COVID-19 samples. T cells, B-cell-depleted T cells, or PBMCs provided the cDNA or gDNA that served as material.

As originally analysed: Nucleated cell counts were estimated from reference gene primer amplification. The repertoire was sequenced with immunoSEQ multiplex PCR; TCRdb's copy has only in-frame clones and lacks some. The V and J calls and clone size are taken from that table; D and trimming were inferred from the DNA. Of 84,000 or so clones listed, 80% were seen once; the top ten hold approximately 12%. This clone has a handful of counts. Sequenced sample: peripheral blood. The TCR was taken from a woman in her thirties or forties with active or convalescent COVID-19.

The chain's CDR3 is CASSPGLAAYNEQFF. The DNA for the CDR3 is TGTGCCAGCAGCCCTGGACTAGCGGCATACAATGAGCAGTTCTTC. V gene TRBV7-2 combines with J gene TRBJ2-1, with 10 bases aligning to TRBD2. V trimming: 5 bases; J trimming: 4 bases; junction bases outside the gene matches: 5. Per the germline V gene, CDR1 is SGHTA and CDR2 is FQGNSA. CDR3 length equals 15 residues. The full variable domain, with the rest looked up from reference TRBV7-2 and TRBJ2-1, is GAGVSQSPSNKVTEKGKDVELRCDPISGHTALYWYRQSLGQGLEFLIYFQGNSAPDKSGLPSDRFSAERTGGSVSTLTIQRTQQEDSAVYLCASSPGLAAYNEQFFGPGTRLTVL.